This TCR beta chain stems from a study of shared clonotypes between healthy human individuals. Details on this clone: Its antigen is not identified. The junction differs from germline at one of its ends, possibly a read error.

TCRdb's table, derived via immunoSEQ multiplex PCR, lists solely in-frame clones and lacks some. The sample contains around 2.1 million clones, about 93% of which appear only once. Naive-designated CD8 cells lacked CD45RO, were positively enriched for CCR7, and omitted terminally differentiated effector memory CD45RA+ cells. The germline gives CDR1 MNHEY, CDR2 SVGAGI. CDR3 length: 14 amino acids. Points from the study as a whole: Among non-shared clonotypes, generation probabilities were lower than among those shared by all four donors.

This TCR was sampled from a man aged 18 to 29 in good health. Some clones in this sample may be carry-over from other donors' samples. The chain is built from TRBV6-5 and TRBJ1-3; 9 bases are shared with TRBD1. The sequenced sample was naive CD8+ T cells from PBMCs. CDR3 nucleotide sequence: TGTGCCAGCAGTTACAGACAGGGGGGAAGCACCATATATTTT. Translated: CASSYRQGGSTIYF.